This T cell receptor (beta chain) stems from a study of shared clonotypes between healthy human individuals. Study-wide results and caveats: Clonotypes shared by all four donors outscored non-shared clonotypes in generation probability.

Turning to this clone: The antigen is unknown.

Germline CDR1 and CDR2: SGHDT and YYEEEE. This CDR3 has 14 amino acids. V dropped 0 bases and J dropped 6; count of bases not matched to a gene: 5. Original processing notes: Filtering was not the same, since immunoSEQ gave junction-only sequences without quality scores. Repertoires were generated with immunoSEQ multiplex PCR, while TCRdb's copy carries only in-frame clones and drops some. V and J calls and clone size follow that table, whereas D and trimming were derived from the DNA. Altogether about 2.3 million clones are present, just under 95% being singletons, with the ten largest covering about 0.36%.

This chain links TRBV5-6 with TRBJ2-7; 8 nucleotides line up with TRBD1. Sequenced: naive CD4+ T cells from PBMCs. Subset reported: CD45RA+ positively selected. This receptor was taken from a man aged 18 to 30 in good health. Some clones in this sample may be carry-over from other donors' samples. CDR3 nucleotide sequence: TGTGCCAGCAGCTTGGAGGTGACAGGGGCCGAGCAGTACTTC. Its protein is CASSLEVTGAEQYF.